The 16 T cell receptor beta chains below were found in one sample sequenced in a study of shared clonotypes between healthy human individuals. Repertoires were generated with immunoSEQ multiplex PCR, while TCRdb's copy carries only in-frame clones and drops some. The repertoire includes a few million clones, just over 90% of them detected once, and roughly 0.14% sits in the top ten. Specimen: naive CD4+ T cells sorted from blood. Subset: CD45RA+ positively selected. These receptors all come from a man aged 18 to 35 in good health.

As to this clone: Other DNA sequences within the sample encode an identical CDR3. The chain uses TRBV4-1 and TRBJ2-2; 10 nucleotides align to TRBD2. The germline V gene has CDR1 MGHRA and CDR2 YSYEKL. This CDR3 has 16 residues. The J segment lost 5 bases and the V segment lost 1 base, leaving 4 bases of the junction unmatched. CDR3 residues: CASSQGLAGVTGELFF. CDR3 DNA: TGCGCCAGCAGCCAAGGGCTAGCGGGGGTAACCGGGGAGCTGTTTTTT.

This clone was counted a single time. Other DNA sequences in this sample translate to the same CDR3. The rearrangement links TRBV6-1 to TRBJ1-2, with D unresolved. The V end was cut by 1 base, the J end by 4 bases, with 7 bases between. The CDR3 has 13 residues. Germline lookup yields CDR1 MNHNS and CDR2 SASEGT. CDR3 amino acids: CASSEGRSYGYTF. The CDR3 DNA reads TGTGCCAGCAGTGAAGGGCGGTCCTATGGCTACACCTTC.

The chain joins TRBV7-9 to TRBJ2-7, with TRBD1 matching over 7 bases. CDR1 is SEHNR, CDR2 FQNEAQ, per germline (reference sequence). The J segment lost 5 bases and the V segment lost 5 bases, leaving 3 bases of the junction unmatched. The CDR3 has 12 amino acids. CDR3 nucleotides: TGTGCCAGCAGCCGACAGGGAGACGAGCAGTACTTC. Translated, it gives CASSRQGDEQYF.

The chain couples TRBV4-3 to TRBJ2-2; 7 bases match TRBD1. V lost 0 bases, J lost 0 bases, and 19 bases stayed unmatched. The CDR3 has 22 amino acids. Germline V gene sequence: CDR1 LGHNA, CDR2 YSLEER. The CDR3 is CASSQDSFFGQAIYSNTGELFF. The CDR3 DNA sequence: TGCGCCAGCAGCCAAGATAGCTTTTTCGGACAGGCGATTTATTCGAACACCGGGGAGCTGTTTTTT.

This rearrangement joins TRBV6-5 to TRBJ2-4; TRBD2 is a possible D gene (6 bases). CDR1 and CDR2 from the germline V gene are MNHEY and SVGAGI. This CDR3 has 13 residues. The germline V and J ends were trimmed by 0 bases and 7 bases, with 7 bases remaining between them. CDR3 bases: TGTGCCAGCAGTTACTCGGGGAGGAACATTCAGTACTTC. Its translation is CASSYSGRNIQYF.

The V call is TRBV10-2, the J call TRBJ2-2, with D possibly being TRBD1 or TRBD2 (5 bases each). V lost 4 bases to trimming and J lost 2 bases, with 11 bases between them. The CDR3 length is 15 residues. From germline, CDR1 is WSHSY and CDR2 SAAADI. CDR3 residues: CASSGGRGNTGELFF. The CDR3 DNA is TGCGCCAGCAGTGGGGGACGGGGAAACACCGGGGAGCTGTTTTTT.

The chain carries TRBV7-2 and TRBJ2-7, with 7 bases lining up with TRBD1. This CDR3 spans 14 amino acids. The junction had 6 bases not matched to a gene; V was cut back by 5 bases and J by 2 bases. From germline, CDR1 is SGHTA and CDR2 FQGNSA. This CDR3 is CASSQGQTPYEQYF. The CDR3 DNA is TGTGCCAGCAGCCAGGGACAGACTCCCTACGAGCAGTACTTC.

The table lists this clone with a count of one. The sample contains more than one DNA sequence encoding this CDR3. The J gene is TRBJ2-7, the V gene TRBV28; 9 bases align to TRBD1. Germline values: CDR1 MDHEN, CDR2 SYDVKM. The CDR3 is 16 amino acids. CDR3 sequence reads: CATITGGGRSSYEQYF. The CDR3 region has the DNA TGTGCTACCATCACAGGGGGCGGCAGAAGCTCCTACGAGCAGTACTTC.

V and J are TRBV27 and TRBJ2-2, with D uncertain. Germline V gene data show CDR1 as MNHEY and CDR2 as SMNVEV (reference sequence). Trimming pared 3 bases from V and 4 bases from J, leaving 12 bases between. This CDR3 region has 15 residues. DNA for the CDR3: TGTGCCAGCAGTTTTCTCCTTGCCACCACCGGGGAGCTGTTTTTT. It codes for CASSFLLATTGELFF.

The chain uses TRBV5-6 and TRBJ2-3; D is unclear. Germline-derived CDR1 and CDR2 are SGHDT and YYEEEE. Trimming removed 0 bases at V and 6 bases at J, with 11 bases between. The length of the CDR3 is 14 residues. The CDR3 DNA reads TGTGCCAGCAGCTTGGCCTTCGGTAGTGATACGCAGTATTTT. Translation gives CASSLAFGSDTQYF.

The chain joins TRBV7-2 to TRBJ2-7, with 10 bases aligning to TRBD2. V lost 1 base to trimming and J lost 6 bases; unmatched junction nucleotides: 9. The CDR3 totals 16 residues. Looked up from germline, CDR1 is SGHTA and CDR2 is FQGNSA. The CDR3 here is CASSLVMNLAGGEQYF. The CDR3 DNA sequence: TGTGCCAGCAGCTTAGTGATGAACTTAGCGGGAGGCGAGCAGTACTTC.

The chain links TRBV28 to TRBJ2-1, with unresolved D. V was trimmed by 6 bases and J by 7 bases, leaving 10 bases between them. The CDR3 extends over 12 amino acids. Germline V gene lookup returns CDR1 MDHEN and CDR2 SYDVKM. The CDR3 is CASSLVVNEQFF. CDR3 DNA sequence: TGTGCCAGCAGCCTAGTGGTGAATGAGCAGTTCTTC.

The chain links TRBV30 to TRBJ2-6; D is uncertain. The CDR3 has 13 amino acids. Germline CDR1 reads GTSNPN; CDR2 reads SVGIG (reference sequence). The V end lost 0 bases, the J end lost 4 bases, and 4 bases lay between the germline ends. This chain's CDR3 is CAWSVRGANVLTF. The CDR3 bases are TGTGCCTGGAGTGTACGGGGGGCCAACGTCCTGACTTTC.

This rearrangement joins TRBV18 to TRBJ1-3; 7 bases are a match to TRBD1. CDR1 is KGHSH, CDR2 LQKENI, per germline. J was trimmed by 0 bases and V by 3 bases; bases with no gene match: 2. This CDR3 spans 15 amino acids. Here the CDR3 reads CASSPGQISGNTIYF. CDR3 sequence (DNA): TGTGCCAGCTCACCGGGACAGATCTCTGGAAACACCATATATTTT.

J is TRBJ2-7 and V is TRBV11-2; possibly TRBD1 for D (6 bases). The CDR3 spans 16 residues. The V and J ends lost 5 bases and 3 bases respectively, with 20 bases between them. Germline V gene lookup returns CDR1 SGHAT and CDR2 FQNNGV. CDR3 coding DNA: TGTGCCAGCAGCCCCCGCCCGACAGGCATCAACTACGAGCAGTACTTC. This codes for CASSPRPTGINYEQYF.

The CDR3 DNA follows: TGTGCCAGCAGCGCGACTTGGGGGCAAGAGACCCAGTACTTC. Amino acids: CASSATWGQETQYF. The chain links TRBV5-4 to TRBJ2-5; the D call may be TRBD1 or TRBD2 (5 bases each). V shed 4 bases and J shed 2 bases, with 12 bases lying between them. CDR3 length: 14 residues. Germline assignment: CDR1 SGHNT and CDR2 YYREEE (reference sequence). Variable domain in full (rest from reference TRBV5-4 and TRBJ2-5): ETGVTQSPTHLIKTRGQQVTLRCSSQSGHNTVSWYQQALGQGPQFIFQYYREEENGRGNFPPRFSGLQFPNYSSELNVNALELDDSALYLCASSATWGQETQYFGPGTRLLVL.